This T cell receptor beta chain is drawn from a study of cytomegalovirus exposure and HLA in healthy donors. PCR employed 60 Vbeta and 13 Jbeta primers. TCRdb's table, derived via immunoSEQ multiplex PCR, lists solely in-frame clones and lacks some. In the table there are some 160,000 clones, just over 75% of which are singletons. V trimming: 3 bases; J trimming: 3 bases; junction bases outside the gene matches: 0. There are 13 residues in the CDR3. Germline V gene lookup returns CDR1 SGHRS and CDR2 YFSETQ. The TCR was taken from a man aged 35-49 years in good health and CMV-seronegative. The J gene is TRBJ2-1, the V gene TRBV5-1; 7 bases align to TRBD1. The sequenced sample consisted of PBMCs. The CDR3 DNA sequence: TGCGCCAGCAGCTGGGACAGCTACAATGAGCAGTTCTTC. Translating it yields CASSWDSYNEQFF.